Sequencing of this TCR beta chain was carried out in a study of T cell repertoires in cytomegalovirus infection. Study details: Evidence of both CMV infection and a matching HLA type came from public TCR beta signatures. Broader study findings: The ex vivo response showed dominance by HLA-C-restricted CMV-specific TCR beta clonotypes. Public TCR beta family frequency separated CMV-and-HLA carriers, including in an independent cohort.

V gave up 6 bases and J gave up 2 bases, with 12 bases separating them. Looked up from germline, CDR1 is GTSNPN and CDR2 is SVGIG (reference sequence). The CDR3 is 13 amino acids. TCRdb re-called the reads with MiXCR, one entry per CDR3 protein. The sample yields about 100,000 distinct CDR3 sequences, around 22% seen once. As regards this clonotype: Antigen unknown.

V usage is TRBV30 and J usage is TRBJ2-3; D is perhaps TRBD2 (5 bases). The TCR originated in a human donor in good health (CMV status not recorded). Some clones in this sample may be carry-over from other donors' samples. Material: CD8+ T cells from PBMCs. This CDR3 reads CACQEGPTDTQYF. Written as DNA, the CDR3 is TGTGCCTGCCAAGAGGGCCCCACAGATACGCAGTATTTT.